This T cell receptor (beta chain) was sequenced in a study of T-cell reconstitution after alpha-beta-depleted transplantation in children. This clonotype was seen many times. There are 12 residues in the CDR3. V was trimmed by 4 bases and J by 4 bases, leaving 10 bases between them. Germline-derived CDR1 and CDR2 are DFQATT and SNEGSKA (reference sequence). Preparation of the TCRbeta library involved a method that used unique molecular identifiers. TCRdb processed the PCR reads anew with MiXCR; each CDR3 protein has one entry. The sample yields hundreds of thousands of distinct CDR3 sequences, roughly 17% seen once.

The source material was PBMCs from the stem cell graft donor, sampled from the stem cell graft. The sequence came from a human donor who donated a stem cell graft to a child with acute myeloid leukemia. This chain uses TRBV20-1 with TRBJ2-5; D call uncertain. The CDR3 sequence: CSAMGPSETQYF. The CDR3 DNA reads as TGCAGTGCTATGGGCCCGTCAGAGACCCAGTACTTC.